This T cell receptor (beta chain) appears in the sequencing data of a study of T cells in Graves' hyperthyroidism and ophthalmopathy (dated by TCRdb to between 2018 and 2021). Describing the broader study: Peripheral blood samples were taken at the time of initial diagnosis, prior to any treatment. The 95 to 100 discovery patients were randomly split 7:3 into training and test sets. Following sampling, methimazole starting at 30 mg daily was given to hyperthyroidism patients, and high-dose intravenous methylprednisolone was given to ophthalmopathy patients. The paper reports TCR Vbeta CDR3 sequencing of some 140 peripheral blood samples: approximately 41 ophthalmopathy, under 80 hyperthyroidism and around 17 progressor patients. To identify TCR V-J signatures that set the groups apart, the researchers used a discovery cohort of 90 to 100 patients, made up of 43 with Graves' ophthalmopathy and 57 with stable Graves' hyperthyroidism. Whether ophthalmopathy could be predicted prospectively was tested in an independent validation cohort made up of roughly 20 hyperthyroidism patients plus 17 patients who later progressed to ophthalmopathy. Thyroid tissue and blood T-cell repertoires from several Graves' hyperthyroidism patients were also compared in the study.

General findings and caveats noted by the study authors: Blood samples also contained most of the expanded thyroid clonotypes (frequency above 0.001), which suggests that blood repertoires may reflect thyroid immune responses. During validation, the model predicted progression to ophthalmopathy a median of around 7 months ahead of onset, with more than 55% sensitivity and almost 75% specificity. Sample size was not statistically predetermined, and blinding of investigators to group allocation was not performed. A model built on a 13 V-J signature distinguished ophthalmopathy from stable hyperthyroidism, reaching around 87% sensitivity and about 81% specificity in cross-validation and 80%/75% in testing.

A word on this clonotype: No antigen is known for it. A junction end diverges from the germline sequence, so it may reflect a read error.

Graves' hyperthyroidism was defined as stable when no progression to ophthalmopathy occurred over 18 months of follow-up. Hyperthyroidism patients were newly diagnosed, with disease duration under 2 months, and aged 18 to 65 years. Exclusion was applied to patients with uncontrolled infections, other autoimmune diseases, pregnancy or lactation. Diagnoses were established on the basis of clinical symptoms, serum thyroxine and TRAb, thyroid ultrasound, and orbital computed tomography. Ficoll-Paque density gradient centrifugation was used to isolate PBMCs from around 10 ml of fresh peripheral blood. Trizol reagent was used to extract total RNA, and RNA quality was then checked on an Agilent 2100 Bioanalyzer. The TCR beta CDR3 regions were amplified from RNA transcripts. For the first round of RT-PCR on the TCR CDR3, the HTBI primer set was used together with the Qiagen OneStep RT-PCR kit. Libraries were constructed in a second round of multiplex PCR, after which size selection and purification were performed. Paired-end sequencing of the libraries was performed with 100 bp reads on an Illumina HiSeq2000. The paper's data handling went like this. SOAPnuke was used to process the raw data, throwing out any read that contained adapters or uncalled bases, had a mean Phred below 15, or lacked an exact constant-primer or identifier match. High-quality paired reads were merged with COPE v1.2.5, and unique nucleotide sequences were defined as clonotypes. MiTCR v1.1 was used to align the clonotypes against IMGT TRBV, TRBD and TRBJ reference segments. The analysis included only V-J combinations with a frequency above 0.0001, which together covered over 98% of the repertoires. The TCS score was defined as the ratio of F50 (clonal expansion) to E x V (chaos), calculated using BLOSUM62-based TCRdist between CDR3 peptides within each V-J. Welch's t-statistics and random forest reduced 500 to 650 V-J features to 13, which were used in a naive Bayes classifier (R e1071). The public reads were reprocessed in TCRdb via fastp at Q25 and MiXCR, keeping in-frame beta chains. A single entry per CDR3 protein holds the most common genes and DNA from its merged rows. The V and J calls follow TCRdb's processing rather than the paper's. This sample gives more than 600,000 distinct CDR3 sequences in total; roughly 15% of them show up just once. The top ten constitute under 10% of the sample.

The CDR3 covers 12 residues, taking in both the cysteine and the phenylalanine. The sequence is cut down to CDR3 DNA, 36 bases in frame from base 1. CDR1 and CDR2 are drawn from the germline V gene: MDHEN, SYDVKM. In this chain, TRBV28 is recombined with TRBJ2-7, with no confident D gene call. The sample was blood. This receptor was identified in a man aged 18 to 30 with Graves' hyperthyroidism. The CDR3 amino acid sequence is: CAGSRDGYEQYF. The DNA reads TGTGCCGGCAGCAGAGACGGCTACGAGCAGTACTTC.